This TCR beta chain emerged from a study of blood T cell repertoires in COVID-19. Germline V gene sequence: CDR1 MNHEY, CDR2 SVGAGI. Trimming shortened V by 6 bases and J by 7 bases, and 18 bases separated the two germline ends. The CDR3 loop spans 14 amino acids. The assay was immunoSEQ multiplex PCR, and TCRdb's table has in-frame clones only and misses some. Counted here are roughly 130,000 clones, roughly 88% occurring once; the ten biggest clones make up about 4.1%. Sequencing was performed on peripheral blood. The TCR comes from a man between 35 and 55 years old with acute or convalescent COVID-19. The V call is TRBV6-5, the J call TRBJ1-2; D gene ambiguous. CDR3 sequence reads: CASRDPGGESGYTF. The CDR3, as DNA: TGTGCCAGCAGGGACCCGGGCGGGGAGAGTGGCTACACCTTC.